This T cell receptor (beta chain) was captured by sequencing in a study of early T cells in non-severe SARS-CoV-2 infection. This CDR3 comprises 13 residues. Trimming took off 3 bases at V and 4 bases at J, with 9 bases between the two ends. This clonotype was seen many times. Separate cDNA molecules each had unique molecular identifiers attached to them. MiXCR, applied by TCRdb to the 5' RACE reads, yields one record per CDR3 protein. The table records around 55,000 distinct CDR3 sequences, around 13% of them present only once. The chain combines TRBV12-3 or TRBV12-4 with TRBJ1-2; D is uncertain. Sequenced material: whole blood. This receptor was identified in an adult who was a healthcare worker with PCR-confirmed SARS-CoV-2 infection or an uninfected control (not recorded which). In nucleotides, the CDR3 is TGTGCCAGCAGTTTGGACTCCCGCTATGGCTACACCTTC. It encodes CASSLDSRYGYTF.